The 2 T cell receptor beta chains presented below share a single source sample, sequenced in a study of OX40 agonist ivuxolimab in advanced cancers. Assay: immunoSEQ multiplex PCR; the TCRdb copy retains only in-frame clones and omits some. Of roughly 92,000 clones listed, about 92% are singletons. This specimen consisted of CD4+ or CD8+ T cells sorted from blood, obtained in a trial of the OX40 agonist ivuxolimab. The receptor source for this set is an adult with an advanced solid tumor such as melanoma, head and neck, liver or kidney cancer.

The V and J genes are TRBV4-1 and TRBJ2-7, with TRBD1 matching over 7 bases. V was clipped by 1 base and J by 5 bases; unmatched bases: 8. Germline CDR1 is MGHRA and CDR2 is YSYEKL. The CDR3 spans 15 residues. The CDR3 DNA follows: TGCGCCAGCAGCCAAGTCTATCGACAGGGAGACGAGCAGTACTTC. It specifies CASSQVYRQGDEQYF.

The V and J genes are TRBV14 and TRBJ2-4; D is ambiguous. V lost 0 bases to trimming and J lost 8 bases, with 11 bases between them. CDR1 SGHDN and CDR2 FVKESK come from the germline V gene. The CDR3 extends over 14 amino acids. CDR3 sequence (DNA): TGTGCCAGCAGCCAAGATTCACTAAGGGACATTCAGTACTTC. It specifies CASSQDSLRDIQYF.